Presented here are 5 T cell receptor beta chains from one specimen sequenced in a study of cytotoxic CD8 clonotypes in ibrutinib-treated CLL. Sequencing was performed with immunoSEQ multiplex PCR; in TCRdb, only in-frame clones are kept and a portion is missing. Of around 130,000 clones in the sample, 80% to 85% are singletons; the top ten hold 3.3%. This specimen consisted of PBMCs, obtained after 24 months of ibrutinib treatment. Every receptor here comes from a human donor with chronic lymphocytic leukemia.

J is TRBJ1-1 and V is TRBV10-3, with D uncertain. Trimming removed 6 bases at V and 3 bases at J, with 8 bases between. In germline, CDR1 is ENHRY, CDR2 SYGVKD. The CDR3 has 12 amino acids. CDR3: CAIRTRDTEAFF. CDR3 coding DNA: TGTGCCATCAGGACAAGGGACACTGAAGCTTTCTTT.

The rearrangement links TRBV7-3 to TRBJ1-3, with D hard to call. Trimming left V 0 bases short and J 0 bases short, with 6 bases between. From germline, CDR1 is SGHTA and CDR2 FQGTGA. The CDR3 loop spans 15 amino acids. The CDR3 coding sequence is TGTGCCAGCAGCTTAACTCACGGCTCTGGAAACACCATATATTTT. Translated, it gives CASSLTHGSGNTIYF.

CDR3 amino acids: CASSQPIQGGNEQFF. The CDR3 region has the DNA TGCGCCAGCAGCCAACCTATACAGGGGGGCAATGAGCAGTTCTTC. The chain links TRBV4-3 to TRBJ2-1; TRBD1 matches 8 bases. The CDR3 loop spans 15 amino acids. The V gene's germline CDR1 is LGHNA and CDR2 YSLEER. Losses at the gene ends were 2 bases for V and 6 bases for J; bases not matched to a gene: 6.

With respect to this clone: An end of the junction does not agree with germline; a read error may underlie this. The rearrangement links TRBV15 to TRBJ2-7; D is possibly TRBD1 or TRBD2 (5 bases each). Germline loops: CDR1 LNHNV, CDR2 YYDKDF (reference sequence). The CDR3 is 13 residues long. In DNA form, the CDR3 reads TGTGCCACCAGCAGAGATACGTCGGGGCAGATCGACTTC. Translated, it gives CATSRDTSGQIDF.

V gene TRBV4-3 combines with J gene TRBJ1-2, with D possibly TRBD1 on 6 matching bases. The V end was cut by 4 bases, the J end by 6 bases, with 15 bases between. There are 14 residues in the CDR3. Per germline, CDR1 LGHNA and CDR2 YSLEER. The chain's CDR3 is CASSRGAGVDGYTF. CDR3 DNA sequence: TGCGCCAGCAGCCGCGGCGCAGGGGTGGATGGCTACACCTTC.